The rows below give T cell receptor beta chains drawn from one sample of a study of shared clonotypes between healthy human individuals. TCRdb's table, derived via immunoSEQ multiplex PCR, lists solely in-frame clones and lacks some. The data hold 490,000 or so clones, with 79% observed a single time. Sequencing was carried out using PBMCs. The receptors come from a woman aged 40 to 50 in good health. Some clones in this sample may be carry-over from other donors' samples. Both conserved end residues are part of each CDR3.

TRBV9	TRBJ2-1	CASSQDIPSYNEQFF
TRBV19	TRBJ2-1	CASSIIKSEQFF
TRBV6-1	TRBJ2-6	CASSEEDGTVRYGANVLTF
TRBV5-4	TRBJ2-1	CASSLGQGGEQFF
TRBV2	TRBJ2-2	CASSVMGLAVNTGELFF
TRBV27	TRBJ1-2	CASSLSRQSGYTF
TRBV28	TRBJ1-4	CASTTRGQGTEKLFF
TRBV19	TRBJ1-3	CASRRASGNTIYF
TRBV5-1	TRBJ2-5	CASSPGTARTQETQYF
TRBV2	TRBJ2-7	CASSLTDYAYEQYF
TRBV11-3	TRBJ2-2	CASSLGLEGIGELFF
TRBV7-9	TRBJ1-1	CASSPEGAGSTEAFF
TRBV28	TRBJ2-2	CASNTGGSTGELFF
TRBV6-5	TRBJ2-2	CASSTLAGGAGELFF
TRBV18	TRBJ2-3	CASSWGTGASGDTQYF
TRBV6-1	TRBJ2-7	CASSGGRLAFTYEQYF
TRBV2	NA	CASTRQIAYEQYF
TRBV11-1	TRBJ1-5	CASSQKLTGSGQPQHF
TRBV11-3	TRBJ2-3	CASSLTAGLHTDTQYF
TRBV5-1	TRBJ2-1	CASSTSGKDNEQFF
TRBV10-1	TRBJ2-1	CASSRTGSNNEQFF
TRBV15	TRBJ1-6	CATSRAIQGNSPLHF
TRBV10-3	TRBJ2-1	CAISDLGGKADYNEQFF
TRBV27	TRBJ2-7	CASSSLSGSYEQYF
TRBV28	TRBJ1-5	CASSFREYNQPQHF
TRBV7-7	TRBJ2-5	CASSSGTGGGETQYF
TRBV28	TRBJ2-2	CASTTGQLTGELFF
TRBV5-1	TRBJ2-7	CASRSQGTSSHEQYF
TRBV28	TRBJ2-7	CASSLFGQGKSEQYF
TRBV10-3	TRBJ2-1	CAISAEGRPYNEQFF
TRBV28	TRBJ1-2	CASSPPDRGYGYTF
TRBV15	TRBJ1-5	CATSRDKGLQPQHF